This paragraph reports one TCR beta chain. Assay: immunoSEQ multiplex PCR; the TCRdb copy retains only in-frame clones and omits some. The table has roughly 560,000 clones, around 82% seen once; the top ten hold less than 0.015%. The entry originates in a study of shared T cell receptors in the human thymus. There are 18 residues in the CDR3. J was trimmed by 5 bases and V by 4 bases; bases with no gene match: 16. Germline V lookup: CDR1 SGHDT, CDR2 YYEEEE. Another study also made use of these data, one on human thymus T cells. Per that study: Related reports documented highly overlapping thymic repertoires among unrelated individuals.

The source material was thymocytes. This clonotype was obtained from a boy younger than two with a congenital heart defect. The chain combines TRBV5-6 with TRBJ2-1, with TRBD2 matching over 9 bases. The CDR3 coding sequence is TGTGCCAGCAGCCCATGGACTAGCGTCCTAGCGGGTCACAATGAGCAGTTCTTC. This sequence encodes CASSPWTSVLAGHNEQFF.